What follows are 28 T cell receptor beta chains derived from one specimen sequenced in a study of T cells in Graves' hyperthyroidism and ophthalmopathy. RNA transcripts were the template for amplifying TCR beta CDR3 regions. An initial round of RT-PCR targeting the TCR CDR3 relied on the HTBI primer set. From the multiplex PCR reads, TCRdb called clonotypes with MiXCR, one entry per CDR3 protein. The table includes 250,000 or so distinct CDR3 sequences, around 15% detected once. The sequenced material came from blood. Source of these receptors: a woman in her fifties or sixties with Graves' hyperthyroidism that later progressed to Graves' ophthalmopathy.

In its sample, this clonotype was seen many times. This rearrangement joins TRBV27 to TRBJ2-3, with D tentatively TRBD1 (7 bases). Germline V gene lookup returns CDR1 MNHEY and CDR2 SMNVEV (reference sequence). With 3 bases removed from V and 4 bases from J, the gap between germline ends came to 20 bases. This CDR3 is 17 amino acids long. Here the CDR3 reads CASSLRGQPAGPDTQYF. The CDR3, as DNA: TGTGCCAGCAGTTTGCGGGGACAGCCCGCGGGCCCAGATACGCAGTATTTT.

The chain is built from TRBV27 and TRBJ1-4, with D tentatively TRBD1 (5 bases). The V end lost 6 bases, the J end lost 5 bases, and 19 bases lay between the germline ends. Germline values: CDR1 MNHEY, CDR2 SMNVEV (reference sequence). The CDR3 is 16 amino acids. The CDR3, as DNA: TGTGCCAGCAGAGCGACAGACGCGTTATTCAATGAAAAACTGTTTTTT. Protein product: CASRATDALFNEKLFF.

In its sample, this clonotype was seen many times. V gene TRBV18 combines with J gene TRBJ2-1; D is uncertain. CDR3 size: 19 residues. V was shortened by 6 bases and J by 6 bases, with 30 bases between the two germline ends. Germline CDR1 is KGHSH and CDR2 is LQKENI. CDR3 region: CASSRRGFQPTSLRNEQFF. The CDR3 DNA reads TGTGCCAGCTCCCGCCGTGGTTTTCAACCGACCAGCCTTCGCAATGAGCAGTTCTTC.

The chain combines TRBV27 with TRBJ2-1; 16 bases map to TRBD2. This CDR3 comprises 15 residues. Germline V gene lookup returns CDR1 MNHEY and CDR2 SMNVEV (reference sequence). The J segment lost 10 bases and the V segment lost 5 bases, leaving 5 bases of the junction unmatched. The CDR3 loop reads CASSPGTSGRAEQFF. The CDR3 DNA follows: TGTGCCAGCAGTCCCGGGACTAGCGGGAGGGCCGAGCAGTTCTTC.

This clonotype was recorded many times. This chain uses TRBV6-1 with TRBJ2-1; perhaps TRBD2 as D (7 bases). Germline assignment: CDR1 MNHNS and CDR2 SASEGT. V shed 5 bases and J shed 8 bases, with 19 bases lying between them. The CDR3 has 15 residues. CDR3 bases: TGTGCCAGCAGTTACAGGACTAGAAAGGGGGATGAGCAGTTCTTC. As protein: CASSYRTRKGDEQFF.

This clonotype was seen repeatedly, ten times or more. This chain connects TRBV20-1 to TRBJ2-3; no clear D. Trimming removed 5 bases at V and 0 bases at J, with 9 bases between. Germline loops: CDR1 DFQATT, CDR2 SNEGSKA (reference sequence). CDR3 length equals 13 residues. The CDR3 protein is CSAPRGSTDTQYF. In nucleotides, the CDR3 is TGCAGTGCTCCGCGAGGTAGCACAGATACGCAGTATTTT.

The chain couples TRBV28 to TRBJ1-1, with 7 bases aligning to TRBD1. There are 13 residues in the CDR3. The germline V gene encodes CDR1 MDHEN and CDR2 SYDVKM. V lost 6 bases to trimming and J lost 7 bases; unmatched junction nucleotides: 8. The CDR3 region is CASRLDRVDEAFF. DNA of the CDR3: TGTGCCAGCAGACTCGACAGGGTTGATGAAGCTTTCTTT. Full variable domain (remainder filled in from reference TRBV28 and TRBJ1-1): DVKVTQSSRYLVKRTGEKVFLECVQDMDHENMFWYRQDPGLGLRLIYFSYDVKMKEKGDIPEGYSVSREKKERFSLILESASTNQTSMYLCASRLDRVDEAFFGQGTRLTVV.

This clonotype came up a few times. The chain uses TRBV20-1 and TRBJ2-7, with 7 bases lining up with TRBD2. Germline trimming cut 4 bases from V and 2 bases from J; bases unmatched to any gene: 11. In germline, CDR1 is DFQATT, CDR2 SNEGSKA (reference sequence). This CDR3 has 15 residues. CDR3 DNA: TGCAGTGCTATTCACGCGGGAGTCGATCCCTACGAGCAGTACTTC. Translated, it gives CSAIHAGVDPYEQYF.

CDR3 sequence reads: CASSQRGGWGTDTQYF. DNA for the CDR3: TGTGCCAGCAGCCAGAGGGGGGGATGGGGGACAGATACGCAGTATTTT. The chain joins TRBV7-2 to TRBJ2-3, with D perhaps TRBD2 (7 bases). V lost 5 bases and J 3 bases, leaving 18 bases between the germline ends. The CDR3 has 16 residues. Germline CDR1 SGHTA, CDR2 FQGNSA.

This chain uses TRBV4-1 with TRBJ2-1; 13 bases agree with TRBD2. The CDR3 is 16 amino acids. The J segment lost 4 bases and the V segment lost 3 bases, leaving 3 bases of the junction unmatched. The germline CDR1 and CDR2 sequences are MGHRA and YSYEKL. CDR3 in amino acids: CASSHPLAGGYNEQFF. The CDR3 bases are TGCGCCAGCAGCCACCCACTAGCGGGAGGGTACAATGAGCAGTTCTTC.

This clonotype was detected a few times. This rearrangement joins TRBV25-1 to TRBJ2-1; 15 bases are a match to TRBD2. This CDR3 contains 16 residues. V dropped 4 bases and J dropped 10; count of bases not matched to a gene: 8. CDR1 and CDR2 (germline): MGHDK, SYGVNS. DNA of the CDR3: TGTGCCAGCAGTGCCCTCCTCGGACTAGCGGGAGGGGAGCAGTTCTTC. It codes for CASSALLGLAGGEQFF.

The rearrangement links TRBV2 to TRBJ1-2; 9 bases line up with TRBD1. Germline CDR1 and CDR2: SNHLY and FYNNEI. CDR3 size: 16 residues. V shed 2 bases, J shed 0 bases, and the junction held 4 bases outside the gene matches. CDR3 loop: CASSESGTGTNYGYTF. CDR3 sequence (DNA): TGTGCCAGCAGTGAATCCGGGACAGGGACTAACTATGGCTACACCTTC.

This clonotype was observed many times. This chain uses TRBV13 with TRBJ2-7; 12 bases agree with TRBD2. V dropped 5 bases and J dropped 0; count of bases not matched to a gene: 5. The CDR3 has 16 amino acids. CDR1 and CDR2 from the germline V gene are PRHDT and FYEKMQ (reference sequence). The CDR3 region is CASSLRTSGNSYEQYF. Here the CDR3 DNA reads TGTGCCAGCAGCCTCAGGACTAGCGGGAACTCCTACGAGCAGTACTTC.

This chain joins TRBV28 and TRBJ1-4; no reliable D call. In germline, CDR1 is MDHEN, CDR2 SYDVKM. The CDR3 runs to 14 residues. The germline V and J ends were trimmed by 7 bases and 8 bases, with 17 bases remaining between them. CDR3 nucleotide sequence: TGTGCCAGCACATCCGGAGGACTGAGGGAAAAACTGTTTTTT. Amino acids: CASTSGGLREKLFF.

This clonotype was counted at least ten times. This rearrangement joins TRBV11-2 to TRBJ2-2; no definite D call. Germline loops: CDR1 SGHAT, CDR2 FQNNGV. The CDR3 runs 11 residues. Trimming removed 7 bases from V and 7 bases from J, with 7 bases in between. CDR3 region: CASTSSGELFF. The DNA for the CDR3 is TGTGCCAGCACCTCCAGCGGGGAGCTGTTTTTT.

At least ten counts were recorded for this clonotype. CDR3 protein: CASSLGAGAYEQYF. The CDR3 bases are TGTGCCAGCAGCTTAGGGGCAGGGGCCTACGAGCAGTACTTC. The gene calls are TRBV11-2 and TRBJ2-7; a possible D gene is TRBD1 (6 bases). Germline V gene data show CDR1 as SGHAT and CDR2 as FQNNGV. The length of the CDR3 is 14 residues. Trimming cost V 1 base and J 2 bases, with 9 bases left between them.

V gene TRBV3-1 combines with J gene TRBJ2-2, with TRBD2 identical over 13 bases. The J segment lost 4 bases and the V segment lost 4 bases, leaving 6 bases of the junction unmatched. Germline V lookup: CDR1 LGHDT, CDR2 YNNKEL (reference sequence). The CDR3 extends over 17 amino acids. The CDR3 here is CASSPSRLAGGTGELFF. DNA for the CDR3: TGTGCCAGCAGCCCATCCCGACTAGCGGGAGGCACCGGGGAGCTGTTTTTT.

This clonotype was recorded at least ten times. The DNA for the CDR3 is TGTGCCAGCAGTTACTCGCAGACTTCTCAAGTGGAGACCCAGTACTTC. The encoded protein is CASSYSQTSQVETQYF. The rearrangement uses TRBV6-5 and TRBJ2-5, with D hard to call. Germline CDR1 reads MNHEY; CDR2 reads SVGAGI. This CDR3 comprises 16 residues. V was clipped by 0 bases and J by 5 bases, with 16 bases between them.

This clonotype was counted at least ten times. This rearrangement joins TRBV2 to TRBJ2-1, with TRBD2 matching over 8 bases. Germline lookup yields CDR1 SNHLY and CDR2 FYNNEI. CDR3 size: 16 residues. The V and J ends lost 7 bases and 5 bases, in that order; junction bases with no gene match: 13. This CDR3 reads CASTWTGTRGNNEQFF. The CDR3 region has the DNA TGTGCCAGCACATGGACCGGGACTAGGGGTAACAATGAGCAGTTCTTC.

This clonotype was recorded many times. The V call is TRBV5-1, the J call TRBJ2-1; 9 positions agree with TRBD2. After removal of 4 bases from V and 0 bases from J, the junction contained 8 bases not matched to a gene. The germline V gene encodes CDR1 SGHRS and CDR2 YFSETQ. CDR3 length: 17 residues. The CDR3 bases are TGCGCCAGCAGCCGTGAACCGACTAGCGGCTCCTACAATGAGCAGTTCTTC. Residues: CASSREPTSGSYNEQFF. The complete variable domain, with remaining parts taken from reference TRBV5-1 and TRBJ2-1, reads KAGVTQTPRYLIKTRGQQVTLSCSPISGHRSVSWYQQTPGQGLQFLFEYFSETQRNKGNFPGRFSGRQFSNSRSEMNVSTLELGDSALYLCASSREPTSGSYNEQFFGPGTRLTVL.

This clonotype was recorded at least ten times. The chain uses TRBV3-1 and TRBJ2-2; no reliable D call. The ends were cut back, 7 bases at V and 6 bases at J, with 0 bases in the middle. This CDR3 has 9 amino acids. In germline, CDR1 is LGHDT, CDR2 YNNKEL (reference sequence). The chain's CDR3 is CASTGELFF. Written as DNA, the CDR3 is TGTGCCAGCACCGGGGAGCTGTTTTTT.

This clonotype was detected ten times or more. V is TRBV29-1 and J is TRBJ2-1; TRBD1 aligns across 10 bases. V trimming: 6 bases; J trimming: 4 bases; junction bases outside the gene matches: 3. The CDR3 contains 13 residues. CDR1 is SQVTM and CDR2 is ANQGSEA in the germline V gene. The CDR3 loop reads CSVGQGLYNEQFF. DNA of the CDR3: TGCAGCGTGGGACAGGGGCTTTACAATGAGCAGTTCTTC.

This clonotype was detected a few times. V and J are TRBV6-1 and TRBJ2-2; D might be TRBD1 (6 bases). This CDR3 has 15 amino acids. Trimming left V 6 bases short and J 5 bases short, with 16 bases between. Germline V lookup: CDR1 MNHNS, CDR2 SASEGT. The CDR3 DNA reads as TGTGCCAGCAGCCCTTACAGGGTGGGAACCGGGGAGCTGTTTTTT. Its protein is CASSPYRVGTGELFF.

This clonotype was picked up many times. The chain couples TRBV6-1 to TRBJ1-2, with a tentative D call TRBD1 (6 bases). CDR3 size: 15 residues. CDR1 is MNHNS, CDR2 SASEGT, per germline. V lost 6 bases and J lost 2, with 16 bases in between. CDR3 in DNA: TGTGCCAGCAGACCCGTACAGGGTGGGAACTATGGCTACACCTTC. Amino acids: CASRPVQGGNYGYTF.

This clonotype was recorded many times. CDR3 residues: CASSRLAPLADTQYF. The CDR3 nucleotides are TGTGCCAGCTCGAGACTAGCGCCGTTGGCAGATACGCAGTATTTT. The chain couples TRBV18 to TRBJ2-3; 8 bases are a match to TRBD2. The germline gives CDR1 KGHSH, CDR2 LQKENI. This CDR3 comprises 15 residues. J gave up 4 bases and V 6 bases, and 9 bases lay outside the gene matches.

This clonotype occurred many times. The rearrangement links TRBV7-9 to TRBJ2-5; 9 bases map to TRBD2. The germline V gene encodes CDR1 SEHNR and CDR2 FQNEAQ (reference sequence). The CDR3 totals 17 residues. V was clipped by 5 bases and J by 2 bases; unmatched bases: 12. In DNA, the CDR3 is TGTGCCAGCAGCCCCTTGGCGGGAGGGCCGGGACAAGAGACCCAGTACTTC. Encoded protein: CASSPLAGGPGQETQYF.

This clonotype showed up many times. The chain joins TRBV27 to TRBJ2-7, with 7 positions matching TRBD2. The CDR3 has 12 amino acids. Germline V gene sequence: CDR1 MNHEY, CDR2 SMNVEV (reference sequence). V shed 7 bases, J shed 2 bases, and the junction held 2 bases outside the gene matches. CDR3 sequence (DNA): TGTGCCAGCATGGGAGGGACCTACGAGCAGTACTTC. This sequence encodes CASMGGTYEQYF.

V and J are TRBV28 and TRBJ2-3; 15 bases are a match to TRBD2. CDR1 MDHEN and CDR2 SYDVKM come from the germline V gene. The CDR3 is 16 amino acids. The ends lost 3 bases at V and 6 bases at J; junction bases unmatched: 4. Here the CDR3 DNA reads TGTGCCAGCAGTTTCGGACTAGCGGGAGGGAGGGATACGCAGTATTTT. Translating it yields CASSFGLAGGRDTQYF. The complete variable domain, with remaining parts taken from reference TRBV28 and TRBJ2-3, reads DVKVTQSSRYLVKRTGEKVFLECVQDMDHENMFWYRQDPGLGLRLIYFSYDVKMKEKGDIPEGYSVSREKKERFSLILESASTNQTSMYLCASSFGLAGGRDTQYFGPGTRLTVL.